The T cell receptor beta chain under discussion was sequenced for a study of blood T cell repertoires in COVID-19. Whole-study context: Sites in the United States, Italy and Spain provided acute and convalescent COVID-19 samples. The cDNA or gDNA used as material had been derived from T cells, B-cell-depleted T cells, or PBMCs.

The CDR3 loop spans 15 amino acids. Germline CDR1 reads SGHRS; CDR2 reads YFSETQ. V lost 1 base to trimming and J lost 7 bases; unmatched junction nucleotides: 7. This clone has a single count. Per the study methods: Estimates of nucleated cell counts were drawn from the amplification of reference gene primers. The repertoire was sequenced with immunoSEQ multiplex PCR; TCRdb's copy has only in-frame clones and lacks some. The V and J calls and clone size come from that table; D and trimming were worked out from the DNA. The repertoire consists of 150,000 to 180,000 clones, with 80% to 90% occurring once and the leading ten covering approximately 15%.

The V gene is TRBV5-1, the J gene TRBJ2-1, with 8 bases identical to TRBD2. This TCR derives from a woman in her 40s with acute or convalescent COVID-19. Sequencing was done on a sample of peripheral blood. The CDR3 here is CASSLLAGITNEQFF. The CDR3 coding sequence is TGCGCCAGCAGCTTGCTAGCGGGCATAACAAATGAGCAGTTCTTC.